This T cell receptor beta chain was profiled in a study of radiotherapy plus CTLA-4 blockade in lung cancer. CDR1 is MNHNY, CDR2 SVGAGI, per germline (reference sequence). V was pared by 6 bases and J by 4 bases, with 4 bases of the junction left unmatched. There are 15 residues in the CDR3. General study points: Response was reportedly best predicted by early blood T cell clone dynamics, with interferon-beta. There was expansion of tumor-derived TCR clones in blood after radiotherapy plus ipilimumab.

Sequencing used immunoSEQ multiplex PCR; TCRdb keeps in-frame clones, though not all of them. There are over 11,000 clones in the sample; 70% to 90% occur only once, and around 14% lies in the top ten. A remark on this clone: Its target is not known.

Patients had chemo-refractory metastatic non-small-cell lung cancer and received focal radiation plus CTLA-4 blockade that used ipilimumab. The chain has TRBV6-6 and TRBJ2-3; the match to TRBD2 covers 13 bases. This receptor was taken from a human donor with non-small cell lung cancer that progressed on radiotherapy plus ipilimumab. Some clones in this sample may be carry-over from other donors' samples. The input for sequencing was peripheral blood, taken from a patient treated with radiotherapy plus ipilimumab. The CDR3: CASRRTSGSSDTQYF. In DNA, the CDR3 is TGTGCCAGCAGAAGGACTAGCGGGAGCTCAGATACGCAGTATTTT.